This TCR beta chain was captured in a study of metastatic and nonmetastatic thyroid tumors. Study background: From malignant and benign thyroid patients, repertoires in blood and in tumor or nodule tissue were compared.

On this clone itself: Its antigen is not identified. A read error may be the cause here, since a much bigger clone is one base away.

The CDR3 sequence is 11 residues long. The germline gives CDR1 SGHDT, CDR2 YYEEEE. Trimming took off 5 bases at V and 15 bases at J, with 16 bases between the two ends. Ahead of thyroid surgery, no patient had received treatment of any kind. Original analysis: Across clinicopathological groups, CDR3 differences served as the basis for building a distant-metastasis classifier for papillary thyroid cancer. TCRdb re-analyzed the PCR reads using MiXCR. TCRdb, rather than the study authors, made the V and J calls. The sample includes about 40,000 clones, about 15% seen only once; the top ten take about 3.8%. Study-level findings and limits: When malignant thyroid tumors were compared with benign nodules, TCR beta diversity was reportedly significantly higher in the malignant tumors. This held in both blood and tumor samples.

The receptor's source is a female donor with papillary thyroid cancer or a benign thyroid nodule (not recorded which). Some clones in this sample may be carry-over from other donors' samples. This chain links TRBV5-6 with TRBJ2-3; D is undetermined. The specimen sequenced was blood. CDR3 sequence (DNA): TGTGCCAGCAGAATCGATAATGTAATTTATTTT. Translated: CASRIDNVIYF.